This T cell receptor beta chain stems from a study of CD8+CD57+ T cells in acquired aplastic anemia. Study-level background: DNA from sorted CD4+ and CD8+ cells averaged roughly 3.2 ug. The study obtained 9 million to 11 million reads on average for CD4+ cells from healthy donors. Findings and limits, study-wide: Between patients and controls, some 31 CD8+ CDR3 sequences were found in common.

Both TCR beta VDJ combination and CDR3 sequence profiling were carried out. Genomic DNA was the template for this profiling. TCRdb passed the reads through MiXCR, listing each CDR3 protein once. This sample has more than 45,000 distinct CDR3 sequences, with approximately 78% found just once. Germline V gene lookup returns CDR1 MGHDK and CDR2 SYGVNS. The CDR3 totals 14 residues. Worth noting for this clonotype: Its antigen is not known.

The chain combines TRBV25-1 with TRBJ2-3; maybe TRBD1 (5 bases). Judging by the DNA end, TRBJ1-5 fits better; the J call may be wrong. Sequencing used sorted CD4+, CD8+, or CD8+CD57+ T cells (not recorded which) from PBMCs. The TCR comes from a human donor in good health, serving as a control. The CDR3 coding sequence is TGTGCCAGCAGTGAAGGGGGTGGCGCAGATACGCAGCATTTT. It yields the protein CASSEGGGADTQHF.